This T cell receptor beta chain was documented in a study of tumor-infiltrating lymphocytes in localized non-small cell lung cancer. The method was immunoSEQ multiplex PCR; TCRdb's version includes in-frame clones alone and lacks a portion of them. This sample has several thousand clones, with roughly 63% found just once. The trim removed 3 bases at V and 8 bases at J, leaving 17 bases unmatched. The CDR3 sequence is 18 residues long. Per germline, CDR1 SGHVS and CDR2 FNYEAQ. This chain connects TRBV7-6 to TRBJ1-3, with 9 bases that match TRBD1. Sequencing was carried out using uninvolved lung tissue not adjacent to the tumor. The clonotype was recovered from a human donor with non-small cell lung cancer. The CDR3 here is CASSLEGITGTGRDTIYF. The CDR3 nucleotides read TGTGCCAGCAGCTTGGAAGGGATAACCGGGACAGGGCGAGACACCATATATTTT.